This TCR beta chain derives from a study of Tregs in tolerant kidney transplant recipients. Overall study results and limits: Validation in larger populations is needed because few patients were studied. Biological reproducibility was not directly addressed in this study. Expanding Tregs on activated donor B cells appeared to best identify donor-specific TCRbeta clones.

Sequencing was performed with immunoSEQ multiplex PCR; in TCRdb, only in-frame clones are kept and a portion is missing. This sample carries 90,000 to 150,000 clones, 92% of them seen once, and the ten largest clones take less than 0.7%. Trimming removed 0 bases from V and 8 bases from J, with 10 bases in between. Germline V gene lookup returns CDR1 LNHNV and CDR2 YYDKDF (reference sequence). This CDR3 has 14 amino acids. Remarks on this clone: Its antigen is unknown.

The V gene is TRBV15, the J gene TRBJ1-4, with D possibly TRBD1 on 6 matching bases. Material for sequencing was CD4+ T cells from blood. The TCR sequence derives from a human donor in good health. The CDR3 sequence is CATSREQGGEKLFF. The CDR3 DNA reads TGTGCCACCAGCAGAGAACAGGGAGGGGAAAAACTGTTTTTT.